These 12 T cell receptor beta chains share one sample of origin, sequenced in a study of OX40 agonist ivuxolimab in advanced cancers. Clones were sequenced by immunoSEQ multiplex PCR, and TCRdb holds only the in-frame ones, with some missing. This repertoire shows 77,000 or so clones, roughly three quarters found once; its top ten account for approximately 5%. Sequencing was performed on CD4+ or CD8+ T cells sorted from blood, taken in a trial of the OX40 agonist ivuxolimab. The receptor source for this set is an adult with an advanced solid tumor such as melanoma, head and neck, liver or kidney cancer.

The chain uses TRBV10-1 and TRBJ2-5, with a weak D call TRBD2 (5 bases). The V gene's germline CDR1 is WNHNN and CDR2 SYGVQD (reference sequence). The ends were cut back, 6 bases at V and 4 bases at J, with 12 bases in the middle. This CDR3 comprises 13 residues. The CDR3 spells CASRPGSGETQYF. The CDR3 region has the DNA TGCGCCAGCAGGCCGGGATCCGGAGAGACCCAGTACTTC.

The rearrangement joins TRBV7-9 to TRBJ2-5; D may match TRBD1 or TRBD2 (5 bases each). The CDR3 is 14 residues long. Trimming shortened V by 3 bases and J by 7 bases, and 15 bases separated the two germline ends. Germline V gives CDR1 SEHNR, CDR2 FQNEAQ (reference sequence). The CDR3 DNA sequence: TGTGCCAGCAGCTTGGACGGGGCTGGGGGGACCCAGTACTTC. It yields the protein CASSLDGAGGTQYF.

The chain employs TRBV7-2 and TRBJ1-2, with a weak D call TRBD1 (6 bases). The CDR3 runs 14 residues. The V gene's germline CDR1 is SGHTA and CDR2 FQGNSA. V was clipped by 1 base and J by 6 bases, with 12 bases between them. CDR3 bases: TGTGCCAGCAGCTTAGTGCAGGGGATCGATGGCTACACCTTC. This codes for CASSLVQGIDGYTF.

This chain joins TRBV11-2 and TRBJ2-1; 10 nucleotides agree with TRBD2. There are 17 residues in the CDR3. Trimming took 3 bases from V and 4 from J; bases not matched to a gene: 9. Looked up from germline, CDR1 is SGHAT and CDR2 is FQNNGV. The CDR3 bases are TGTGCCAGCAGCTTTGGTACGAGCGGGAGGGTTTACAATGAGCAGTTCTTC. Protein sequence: CASSFGTSGRVYNEQFF.

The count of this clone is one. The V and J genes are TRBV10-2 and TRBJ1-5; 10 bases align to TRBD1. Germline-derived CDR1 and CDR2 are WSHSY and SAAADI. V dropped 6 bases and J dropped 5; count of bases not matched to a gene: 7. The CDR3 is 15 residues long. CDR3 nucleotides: TGCGCCAGCAGCTCTAGAGACAGGGGGCATCAGCCCCAGCATTTT. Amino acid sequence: CASSSRDRGHQPQHF.

The CDR3 bases are TGTGCCAGCAGCCCCTTTGGGACTAGCGGTATAGAGACCCAGTACTTC. This sequence encodes CASSPFGTSGIETQYF. The chain uses TRBV7-9 and TRBJ2-5, with 11 bases matching TRBD2. Germline CDR1 SEHNR, CDR2 FQNEAQ (reference sequence). With 5 bases clipped from V and 4 bases from J, the junction kept 9 bases outside the gene matches. The CDR3 runs 16 residues.

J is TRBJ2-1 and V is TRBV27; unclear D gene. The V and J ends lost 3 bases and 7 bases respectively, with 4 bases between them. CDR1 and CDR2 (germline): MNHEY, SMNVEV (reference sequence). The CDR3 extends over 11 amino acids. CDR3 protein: CASSLENEQFF. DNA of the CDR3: TGTGCCAGCAGTTTGGAGAATGAGCAGTTCTTC.

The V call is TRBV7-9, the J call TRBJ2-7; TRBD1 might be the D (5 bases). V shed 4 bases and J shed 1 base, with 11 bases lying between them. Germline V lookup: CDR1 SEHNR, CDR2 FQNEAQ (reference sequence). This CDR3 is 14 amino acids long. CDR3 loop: CASSSQTGSYEQYF. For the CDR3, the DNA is TGTGCCAGCAGCTCACAAACAGGATCCTACGAGCAGTACTTC.

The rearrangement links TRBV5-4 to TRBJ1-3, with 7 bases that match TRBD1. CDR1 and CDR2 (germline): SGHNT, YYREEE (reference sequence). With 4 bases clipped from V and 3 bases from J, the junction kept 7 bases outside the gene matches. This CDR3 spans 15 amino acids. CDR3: CASSLQGNGGNTIYF. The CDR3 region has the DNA TGTGCCAGCAGCCTACAGGGGAACGGTGGAAACACCATATATTTT.

The CDR3 DNA sequence: TGTGCCAGCTCACCAGTAGGAGAGACCCAGTACTTC. Its protein is CASSPVGETQYF. This rearrangement joins TRBV18 to TRBJ2-5; D is ambiguous. Per the germline V gene, CDR1 is KGHSH and CDR2 is LQKENI. The CDR3 loop spans 12 amino acids. The V and J ends lost 2 bases and 4 bases respectively, with 5 bases between them.

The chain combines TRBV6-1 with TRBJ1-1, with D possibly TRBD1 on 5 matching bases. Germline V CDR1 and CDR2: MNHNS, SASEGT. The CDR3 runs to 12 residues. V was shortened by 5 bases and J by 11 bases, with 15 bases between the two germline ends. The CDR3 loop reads CASSLATGGAFF. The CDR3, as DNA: TGTGCCAGCAGTTTGGCCACCGGGGGGGCTTTCTTT.

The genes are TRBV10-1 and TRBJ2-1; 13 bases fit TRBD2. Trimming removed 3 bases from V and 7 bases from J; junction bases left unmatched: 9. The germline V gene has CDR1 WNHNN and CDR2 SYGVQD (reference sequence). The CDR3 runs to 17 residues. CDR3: CASSDPGTSGTRNEQFF. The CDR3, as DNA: TGCGCCAGCAGTGACCCCGGGACTAGCGGGACCCGAAATGAGCAGTTCTTC.